Presented here are 17 T cell receptor beta chains from one specimen sequenced in a study of T cell repertoires in cytomegalovirus infection. TCRdb re-derived calls from the reads in MiXCR, one entry per CDR3 protein. The table has about 140,000 distinct CDR3 sequences, roughly 6.5% seen once. Material for sequencing was PBMCs. The receptors here all came from a human donor in good health (CMV status not recorded). Some clones in this sample may be carry-over from other donors' samples.

This clonotype was seen ten or more times. The chain employs TRBV7-2 and TRBJ1-2; 7 nucleotides agree with TRBD1. J lost 0 bases, V lost 7 bases, and 11 bases had no gene match. The CDR3 has 16 amino acids. From germline, CDR1 is SGHTA and CDR2 FQGNSA. DNA of the CDR3: TGTGCCAGCACTAACCCCCGGGACAGACCTAACTATGGCTACACCTTC. It codes for CASTNPRDRPNYGYTF. Full variable domain (missing parts from reference TRBV7-2 and TRBJ1-2): GAGVSQSPSNKVTEKGKDVELRCDPISGHTALYWYRQSLGQGLEFLIYFQGNSAPDKSGLPSDRFSAERTGGSVSTLTIQRTQQEDSAVYLCASTNPRDRPNYGYTFGSGTRLTVV.

There are many counts of this clonotype. V and J are TRBV11-2 and TRBJ1-6, with a tentative D call TRBD1 (6 bases). Germline CDR1 reads SGHAT; CDR2 reads FQNNGV. V shed 3 bases and J shed 0 bases, with 12 bases lying between them. This CDR3 comprises 17 residues. The CDR3 DNA reads as TGTGCCAGCAGCTTTATCGGACAGAGCTCCTATAATTCACCCCTCCACTTT. Its translation is CASSFIGQSSYNSPLHF.

This clonotype was observed many times. This rearrangement joins TRBV7-8 to TRBJ2-3; D is possibly TRBD1 (5 bases). Germline CDR1 is SGHVS and CDR2 is FQNEAQ. The CDR3 length is 17 residues. Trimming cost V 2 bases and J 1 base, with 16 bases left between them. CDR3 DNA: TGTGCCAGCAGCTTAAAGGGGTGGGCTTTAGGCACAGATACGCAGTATTTT. This gives the protein CASSLKGWALGTDTQYF.

This clonotype was recorded at least ten times. The V and J genes are TRBV7-2 and TRBJ1-2; the match to TRBD1 covers 7 bases. This CDR3 spans 15 amino acids. V shed 5 bases and J 2 bases; nucleotides not matched to a gene: 8. CDR1 is SGHTA and CDR2 is FQGNSA in the germline V gene. The CDR3 loop reads CASSQATGQNYGYTF. CDR3 sequence (DNA): TGTGCCAGCAGCCAGGCGACAGGGCAAAACTATGGCTACACCTTC.

This clonotype was seen many times. CDR3 in DNA: TGTGCCAGCAGCTCACGAACAGCTTTTCTCGACGAGCAGTACTTC. Amino acids: CASSSRTAFLDEQYF. V and J are TRBV7-9 and TRBJ2-7; D ambiguous. Trimming pared 4 bases from V and 5 bases from J, leaving 18 bases between. The germline V gene has CDR1 SEHNR and CDR2 FQNEAQ (reference sequence). CDR3 length: 15 amino acids.

This clonotype appeared a few times. The chain combines TRBV19 with TRBJ2-2; the D is unclear. The CDR3 sequence is 15 residues long. Germline CDR1 is LNHDA and CDR2 is SQIVND (reference sequence). The ends were cut back, 6 bases at V and 2 bases at J, with 13 bases in the middle. CDR3 in DNA: TGTGCCAGTAGCCGACACGACTCAAACACCGGGGAGCTGTTTTTT. This translates into CASSRHDSNTGELFF.

This clonotype was seen many times. V gene TRBV12-3 or TRBV12-4 combines with J gene TRBJ1-2; 7 bases agree with TRBD1. V lost 4 bases to trimming and J lost 7 bases; unmatched junction nucleotides: 12. The CDR3 covers 15 residues. Written as DNA, the CDR3 is TGTGCCAGCAGTTCCTTAAACAGGGGAATTGGTGGCTACACCTTC. This gives the protein CASSSLNRGIGGYTF.

This clonotype was found a few times. This chain joins TRBV7-9 and TRBJ2-1, with 8 bases lining up with TRBD2. The CDR3 runs to 16 residues. Trimming took 0 bases from V and 5 from J; bases not matched to a gene: 6. Looked up from germline, CDR1 is SEHNR and CDR2 is FQNEAQ (reference sequence). CDR3 amino acids: CASSLAVSGEDNEQFF. As DNA, the CDR3 is TGTGCCAGCAGCTTAGCCGTTAGCGGGGAGGACAATGAGCAGTTCTTC.

The sample holds many counts of this clonotype. The chain carries TRBV19 and TRBJ1-6; D not resolved. Trimming removed 3 bases from V and 7 bases from J, with 13 bases in between. Germline CDR1 LNHDA, CDR2 SQIVND (reference sequence). The CDR3 is 15 residues long. The CDR3 reads CASSIAEGRNSPLHF. CDR3 DNA: TGTGCCAGTAGTATCGCCGAGGGCCGGAATTCACCCCTCCACTTT.

J is TRBJ2-7 and V is TRBV20-1, with 8 positions matching TRBD1. Germline-derived CDR1 and CDR2 are DFQATT and SNEGSKA (reference sequence). Germline trimming cut 6 bases from V and 2 bases from J; bases unmatched to any gene: 3. CDR3 size: 12 residues. CDR3 protein: CSAKTGAYEQYF. CDR3 sequence (DNA): TGCAGTGCAAAGACAGGGGCCTACGAGCAGTACTTC.

This clonotype was picked up many times. The genes are TRBV29-1 and TRBJ2-1, with 7 bases fitting TRBD1. With 6 bases clipped from V and 5 bases from J, the junction kept 4 bases outside the gene matches. Germline assignment: CDR1 SQVTM and CDR2 ANQGSEA. The CDR3 has 12 residues. The CDR3 loop is CSVDRINNEQFF. Here the CDR3 DNA reads TGCAGCGTGGACAGGATAAACAATGAGCAGTTCTTC.

In its sample, this clonotype was seen a few times. The V and J genes are TRBV20-1 and TRBJ2-1, with 10 bases identical to TRBD1. V was clipped by 3 bases and J by 8 bases; unmatched bases: 4. Germline V gene sequence: CDR1 DFQATT, CDR2 SNEGSKA (reference sequence). The CDR3 is 13 amino acids. The DNA of the CDR3 is TGCAGTGCTAGTGGGACAGGGGTCCATGAGCAGTTCTTC. Its protein is CSASGTGVHEQFF.

Many counts were recorded for this clonotype. The rearrangement uses TRBV7-2 and TRBJ2-3, with TRBD2 matching 10 bases. CDR1 is SGHTA and CDR2 is FQGNSA in the germline V gene. V lost 5 bases and J lost 6; bases outside the gene matches: 14. The CDR3 runs to 17 residues. The CDR3 DNA reads as TGTGCCAGCAGCCCCAGGACTAGCGGTGTCCCGGCGGATACGCAGTATTTT. Its protein product is CASSPRTSGVPADTQYF.

This clonotype was observed many times. The chain is built from TRBV7-2 and TRBJ2-1, with a possible D match to TRBD2 (6 bases). Germline CDR1 and CDR2: SGHTA and FQGNSA. The CDR3 consists of 15 residues. Trimming stripped 3 bases from V and 4 bases from J, with 13 bases between. CDR3 sequence (DNA): TGTGCCAGCAGCTTGGCGGGGCTGACATACAATGAGCAGTTCTTC. Translation: CASSLAGLTYNEQFF.

A word on this clonotype: A single base separates this from a much larger clone, so it may be a read error. V and J are TRBV7-6 and TRBJ2-1, with D tentatively TRBD1 (5 bases). From germline, CDR1 is SGHVS and CDR2 FNYEAQ. CDR3 length equals 15 residues. The CDR3: CPSSNQDSPYNEQFF. The CDR3 DNA follows: TGTCCCAGCAGCAATCAAGACAGTCCCTACAATGAGCAGTTCTTC.

This clonotype turned up a few times. This sequence joins TRBV10-2 and TRBJ1-2; no reliable D call. Trimming pared 2 bases from V and 4 bases from J, leaving 8 bases between. Germline V gene lookup returns CDR1 WSHSY and CDR2 SAAADI. CDR3 length: 13 residues. CDR3 protein: CASSESQIYGYTF. The CDR3 DNA follows: TGCGCCAGCAGTGAGAGCCAGATCTATGGCTACACCTTC.

This clonotype has only a few counts. This chain uses TRBV29-1 with TRBJ1-2; D unclear. Looked up from germline, CDR1 is SQVTM and CDR2 is ANQGSEA. V lost 1 base, J lost 8 bases, and 11 bases lay in between. The CDR3 extends over 12 amino acids. The CDR3 nucleotides read TGCAGCGTTGAAGTCCAGAGAGGGGGCTACACCTTC. This codes for CSVEVQRGGYTF.